The clone carrying this T cell receptor beta chain was detected only once. Antigen unknown. This entry comes from a study of cytomegalovirus exposure and HLA in healthy donors. Study-level points and caveats: Common viral pathogens were later found to be apparently linked to several of the most significant clusters. Three chains linked to CMV were shown in vitro to be specific for CMV antigens.

This CDR3 is built from 17 residues. CDR1 and CDR2 from the germline V gene are SGHTA and FQGNSA. V was pared by 4 bases and J by 1 base, with 9 bases of the junction left unmatched. The PCR employed 60 Vbeta primers together with 13 Jbeta primers. Assay: immunoSEQ multiplex PCR; the TCRdb copy retains only in-frame clones and omits some. The sample lists over 150,000 clones, around 75% occurring once. This TCR was recovered from a man younger than 35 in good health and CMV-seronegative. The sequenced sample was PBMCs. The V call is TRBV7-2, the J call TRBJ1-5; 8 bases align to TRBD1. Written as DNA, the CDR3 is TGTGCCAGCAGCTCCGGGGCCCAGGGGGCAAGCAATCAGCCCCAGCATTTT. As protein: CASSSGAQGASNQPQHF.